The rows below give T cell receptor beta chains drawn from one sample of a study of a mutant IDH1 vaccine in newly diagnosed glioma. Which antigens these TCRs recognize remains unknown. The assay was immunoSEQ multiplex PCR, and TCRdb's table has in-frame clones only and misses some. This sample has some 50,000 clones; approximately 88% occur once, and the top ten carry about 4.3%. Material: PBMCs, obtained from a glioma patient whose treatment included an IDH1 peptide vaccine. These receptors were obtained from a woman aged 25-40 years with glioma. Some clones in this sample may be carry-over from other donors' samples. The CDR3 runs from the conserved cysteine through the conserved F or W. D genes are given only for firm matches. Size is omitted from some rows. Given values are once, few, many or a class for expanded clones.

V	J	D	size	DNA	CDR3
TRBV7-9	TRBJ2-5	.	.	TGTGCCAGCAGCTTAGCGCGAACTATCGGAGAAGAGACCCAGTACTTC	CASSLARTIGEETQYF
TRBV27	TRBJ2-1	TRBD2	once	TGTGCCAGCAGTTTGGGAGGGGATGAGCAGTTCTTC	CASSLGGDEQFF
TRBV7-9	TRBJ2-3	.	.	TGTGCCAGCAGCTTAGTCGGGCTGGGGGTCTTCGAACCGTATTTT	CASSLVGLGVFEPYF
TRBV18	TRBJ2-1	TRBD2	.	TGTGCCAGCTCACCGGACGTGGGACTAGTTTCCAATGAGCAGTTCTTC	CASSPDVGLVSNEQFF
TRBV30	TRBJ2-5	.	.	TGTGCCTGGAGTAGGCAAGAGACCCAGTACTTC	CAWSRQETQYF
TRBV9	TRBJ1-3	.	.	TGTGCCAGCAGCGTAGGGAGAAACCTAAACACCATATATTTT	CASSVGRNLNTIYF
TRBV11-3	TRBJ2-3	TRBD1	.	TGTGCCAGCAGATCCACGCAGGGGGATCGCACAGATACGCAGTATTTT	CASRSTQGDRTDTQYF
TRBV10-3	TRBJ2-5	TRBD2	.	TGTGCCATCAGTGACAAGTGGGGACTAGCGGGAGTAGGAGAGACCCAGTACTTC	CAISDKWGLAGVGETQYF
TRBV18	TRBJ2-1	TRBD2	.	TGTGCCAGCTCACTAGGGGGAGCGGGAGGTAACAATGAGCAGTTCTTC	CASSLGGAGGNNEQFF
TRBV11-3	TRBJ1-1	TRBD1	.	TGTGCCAGCAGCTTAAGCCCCGACAGGGTAGCTTTCTTT	CASSLSPDRVAFF
TRBV30	TRBJ2-5	.	.	TGTGCCTGGACCGGGACAGCGGGGCAAGAGACCCAGTACTTC	CAWTGTAGQETQYF
TRBV6-1	TRBJ2-1	.	.	TGTGCCAGCAGTGAAAGGGCAGGGGACCACAATGAGCAGTTCTTC	CASSERAGDHNEQFF
TRBV4-1	TRBJ2-2	.	.	TGCGCCAGCAGCCAGCCCACTAGGGGCACCGGGGAGCTGTTTTTT	CASSQPTRGTGELFF
TRBV7-2	TRBJ2-7	.	.	TGTGCCAGCAGCTTGGATACTAGGGCCGAAGGCGAGCAGTACTTC	CASSLDTRAEGEQYF
TRBV5-1	TRBJ2-7	TRBD2	.	TGCGCCAGCAGCTTACAGACTAGCGGGGGGAACGAGCAGTACTTC	CASSLQTSGGNEQYF
TRBV18	TRBJ2-7	TRBD1	.	TGTGCCAGCTCGCCATCCGGGACAGTGCGCTACGAGCAGTACTTC	CASSPSGTVRYEQYF
TRBV6-5	TRBJ2-7	.	.	TGTGCCAGCACTAGGGGGCTAGCGGGTTTCTACGAGCAGTACTTC	CASTRGLAGFYEQYF